This T cell receptor beta chain was identified during a study of blood T cell repertoires in COVID-19 (dated by TCRdb to the early 2020s). With regard to the full study: The collaborator samples originated in the United States, Italy and Spain and spanned the acute and convalescent phases of COVID-19. Subjects who had been exposed to COVID-19, were actively infected with it, or had recovered from it provided the deeply sampled blood TCRbeta repertoires that made up the dataset. A de-identified subject ID, COVID-19 status, age in years and sex were almost always included in the sample metadata. The samples were drawn from two sources: the first 160 participants of the ongoing ImmuneRACE study, and 1,000 to 1,500 subjects contributed by 6 global collaborators. The repertoires were made available in a free public database intended to serve as a resource for research on the immune response to SARS-CoV-2. The material from the prospective study consisted of cDNA or gDNA derived from T cells, B-cell-depleted T cells, or PBMCs. Where available, HLA class I and class II types were taken from metadata supplied by the sample provider and were not determined by assay-based typing. Beyond this particular receptor, the publication reports: How much clinical and demographic metadata was included differed by source and by participant, and the metadata was provided uncurated.

CDR1 and CDR2, looked up from the germline V gene, are SGDLS and YYNGEE. The CDR3 has 15 amino acids, counting the end cysteine and phenylalanine. Only the CDR3 DNA is retained, 45 bases long and in frame from the first base. V has 4 bases trimmed and J has 4 bases trimmed; junction bases matching no gene number 8. The collaborating institutions used their own protocols to collect whole blood in K2EDTA tubes. For TCRbeta analysis, collaborators shipped samples in one of three forms: frozen whole blood, isolated PBMCs, or DNA extracted from either of those sample types. In the case of this clone: It lacks a known antigen. No much larger clone is present one base from it, and per-base qualities are unavailable.

The immunoSEQ Assay, a bias-controlled multiplex PCR, was used to amplify TCRbeta CDR3 regions from genomic DNA. In the paper's pipeline: Within the assay, amplification of reference gene primers was used to estimate how many nucleated cells each sample contained. To quantify the absolute abundance of each unique TCRbeta CDR3 rearrangement, sequence reads were collapsed and filtered. Productive Simpson clonality was computed per sample as the square root of Simpson's diversity index over productive rearrangements. Here the immuneACCESS table is served through TCRdb, limited to in-frame sequences with V and J called. Missing clones are a known gap in these copies; in checked studies unresolved V genes cover under half, and the rest lacks a known reason. The DNA was the basis for D and trimming; V, J and clone size are from that table. Counted in this sample were under 350,000 clones; approximately 86% of them appeared once. The ten largest clones represent 1.3% of the sample.

The rearrangement joined TRBV9 to TRBJ2-7; the central 10 bases match TRBD1. Sequenced: peripheral blood. This TCR derives from a man between 65 and 80 years old with acute or convalescent COVID-19. The CDR3 reads CASSSSGQGFYEQYF. The sequenced DNA is TGTGCCAGCAGCTCTTCGGGACAGGGGTTTTACGAGCAGTACTTC.